This T cell receptor beta chain was documented in a study of cytomegalovirus exposure and HLA in healthy donors. General study points: Sequencing depth roughly uniform across donors was assumed in presence/absence analyses. It was reported that TCR beta sequences correctly inferred the HLA-A and HLA-B alleles for most subjects. Later, TCR association rates were found to vary by HLA locus, highest for DRB1 and lowest for HLA-C.

Germline CDR1 reads SGHRS; CDR2 reads YFSETQ. CDR3 length equals 15 residues. V lost 7 bases to trimming and J lost 8 bases, with 22 bases between them. PCR was performed using 60 Vbeta and 13 Jbeta primers. Sequencing was performed with immunoSEQ multiplex PCR; in TCRdb, only in-frame clones are kept and a portion is missing. The profile shows more than 150,000 clones, around 80% of them singletons. Note on this clone: The antigen remains undetermined.

This sequence was found in a girl under 18 in good health and CMV-seropositive. Sequencing was done on a sample of PBMCs. The V and J genes are TRBV5-1 and TRBJ2-1, with D perhaps matching TRBD2 (6 bases). The CDR3 nucleotides read TGCGCCAGCGGAACAGAAGCACGGGAGCCGTATGAGCAGTTCTTC. It specifies CASGTEAREPYEQFF.